These T cell receptor beta chains were read from a single sample in a study of blood T cell repertoires in COVID-19. Sequenced by immunoSEQ multiplex PCR; TCRdb stores in-frame clones only, minus some. The sample lists 300,000 to 500,000 clones; 70% to 90% were seen once. Sequencing used PBMCs or T cells enriched from blood (not recorded which). These receptors were obtained from a woman aged 25 to 39 with acute COVID-19. Both conserved end residues are part of each CDR3. D genes are given only for firm matches. Not all rows give a size; the values are once, few, many and, for expanded clones, a class.

CDR3 protein | CDR3 DNA | V gene | D gene | J gene | CDR3 length | clone size
CASSLGRDTSSTDTQYF | TGCGCCAGCAGCTTGGGCCGGGACACTTCTAGCACAGATACGCAGTATTTT | TRBV5-1 | - | TRBJ2-3 | 17 | -
CSVGGGGDTQYF | TGCAGCGTTGGAGGGGGGGGAGATACGCAGTATTTT | TRBV29-1 | - | TRBJ2-3 | 12 | -
CASSLGRNLEQYF | TGTGCCAGCAGCTTGGGTAGAAATTTGGAGCAGTACTTC | TRBV5-6 | - | TRBJ2-7 | 13 | -
CAISESTHTGELFF | TGTGCCATCAGTGAGTCTACTCACACCGGGGAGCTGTTTTTT | TRBV10-3 | - | TRBJ2-2 | 14 | -
CATSHRDISYEQYF | TGTGCCACCAGCCACCGGGACATCTCCTACGAGCAGTACTTC | TRBV15 | - | TRBJ2-7 | 14 | -
CASSRVPSGGNGEQFF | TGTGCCAGCAGCCGTGTGCCTAGCGGGGGAAACGGTGAGCAGTTCTTC | TRBV27 | TRBD2 | TRBJ2-1 | 16 | -
CSASRLAPSGETQYF | TGCAGTGCTAGTCGGTTAGCGCCGTCCGGGGAGACCCAGTACTTC | TRBV20-1 | - | TRBJ2-5 | 15 | -
CASSTPWIGAGMETQYF | TGTGCCAGCAGCACACCCTGGATAGGAGCCGGTATGGAGACCCAGTACTTC | TRBV5-6 | - | TRBJ2-5 | 17 | -
CASSLTGGLSNQPQHF | TGTGCCAGCAGTTTGACAGGGGGCCTTAGCAATCAGCCCCAGCATTTT | TRBV2 | TRBD1 | TRBJ1-5 | 16 | -
CASSPGRIGGQPQHF | TGCGCCAGCAGCCCAGGTCGTATCGGGGGGCAGCCCCAGCATTTT | TRBV4-1 | - | TRBJ1-5 | 15 | -
CASRLAPTGGSEKLFF | TGCGCCAGCAGACTCGCCCCCACAGGGGGCTCGGAAAAACTGTTTTTT | TRBV4-1 | TRBD1 | TRBJ1-4 | 16 | once
CAISDPGKIGYTF | TGTGCCATCAGTGACCCGGGGAAGATTGGCTACACCTTC | TRBV10-3 | - | TRBJ1-2 | 13 | -
CATSSGANYGYTF | TGTGCCACCAGTAGTGGAGCTAACTATGGCTACACCTTC | TRBV24-1 | - | TRBJ1-2 | 13 | -
CASSNSGGAGEQFF | TGTGCCAGCAGCAATAGCGGGGGGGCTGGCGAGCAGTTCTTC | TRBV7-2 | TRBD2 | TRBJ2-1 | 14 | once
CASSYLDTQYF | TGCGCCAGCAGCTATCTCGATACGCAGTATTTT | TRBV5-1 | - | TRBJ2-3 | 11 | -
CASSPSAGAYNSPLHF | TGTGCCAGCAGTCCGTCGGCAGGGGCCTATAATTCACCCCTCCACTTT | TRBV27 | - | TRBJ1-6 | 16 | -
CSVEEMRGSETQYF | TGCAGCGTTGAAGAGATGCGAGGTTCCGAGACCCAGTACTTC | TRBV29-1 | - | TRBJ2-5 | 14 | -
CASSEADGSSYEQYF | TGCGCCAGCAGTGAAGCGGACGGGAGCTCCTACGAGCAGTACTTC | TRBV10-2 | - | TRBJ2-7 | 15 | -
CASSFTTWANEKLFF | TGTGCCAGCAGCTTCACGACATGGGCTAATGAAAAACTGTTTTTT | TRBV5-8 | - | TRBJ1-4 | 15 | -
CASSTGPSSAETQYF | TGTGCCAGCAGCACCGGTCCCTCTTCTGCAGAGACCCAGTACTTC | TRBV11-3 | - | TRBJ2-5 | 15 | -
CASSPGQFNQPQHF | TGTGCCAGCAGCCCGGGACAGTTTAATCAGCCCCAGCATTTT | TRBV3-1/TRBV3-2 | TRBD1 | TRBJ1-5 | 14 | once
CASRGQGNPLYSYEQYF | TGCGCCAGCAGGGGACAGGGGAACCCCTTGTACTCCTACGAGCAGTACTTC | TRBV5-1 | TRBD1 | TRBJ2-7 | 17 | -
CASRLGRAAGEQYF | TGTGCCAGCAGACTCGGTCGGGCGGCGGGGGAGCAGTACTTC | TRBV5-6 | - | TRBJ2-7 | 14 | few
CASSQEAPGELFF | TGTGCCAGCAGCCAAGAGGCCCCCGGGGAGCTGTTTTTT | TRBV3-1/TRBV3-2 | - | TRBJ2-2 | 13 | -
CAWSVHQLAGVTDTQYF | TGTGCCTGGAGTGTACACCAGCTAGCGGGGGTCACAGATACGCAGTATTTT | TRBV30 | TRBD2 | TRBJ2-3 | 17 | -
CASSGDRYNSPLHF | TGTGCCAGCAGCGGGGACAGGTATAATTCACCCCTCCACTTT | TRBV7-9 | TRBD1 | TRBJ1-6 | 14 | -
CASSLRDRESYEQYF | TGTGCCAGCAGCTTAAGGGACAGGGAAAGCTACGAGCAGTACTTC | TRBV5-8 | TRBD1 | TRBJ2-7 | 15 | -